The 27 T cell receptor beta chains reported below all come from one sample, sequenced in a study of cytomegalovirus exposure and HLA in healthy donors. Vbeta (60) and Jbeta (13) primers were used in the PCR. Produced via immunoSEQ multiplex PCR; TCRdb's table is partial and in-frame only. The sample includes tens of thousands of clones, about 81% seen only once; the top ten take around 12%. The sample taken for sequencing was PBMCs. Every receptor here comes from a man between 65 and 85 years old in good health and CMV-seronegative.

This clone was counted a single time. V and J are TRBV5-1 and TRBJ1-2, with D hard to call. CDR1 is SGHRS and CDR2 is YFSETQ in the germline V gene. V shed 5 bases and J shed 0 bases, with 14 bases lying between them. The CDR3 runs to 15 residues. This CDR3 is CASSPGDHPNYGYTF. The CDR3 coding sequence is TGCGCCAGCAGTCCGGGTGACCACCCTAACTATGGCTACACCTTC.

The chain carries TRBV7-9 and TRBJ2-3; a possible D gene is TRBD2 (7 bases). The germline V and J ends were trimmed by 5 bases and 6 bases, with 21 bases remaining between them. CDR1 is SEHNR, CDR2 FQNEAQ, per germline (reference sequence). The CDR3 runs to 16 residues. CDR3 nucleotide sequence: TGTGCCAGCAGCCCTACTAGCCGCGGGGGCGGGGATACGCAGTATTTT. It is translated as CASSPTSRGGGDTQYF.

The J gene is TRBJ2-2, the V gene TRBV4-3; D is undetermined. This CDR3 has 13 residues. V lost 6 bases and J 5 bases, leaving 10 bases between the germline ends. The germline V gene encodes CDR1 LGHNA and CDR2 YSLEER. CDR3 in amino acids: CASSQTRTGELFF. CDR3 DNA: TGCGCCAGCAGTCAGACACGTACCGGGGAGCTGTTTTTT.

The chain carries TRBV18 and TRBJ1-5; TRBD1 might be the D (6 bases). The V gene lost 2 bases and the J gene lost 4 bases, with 18 bases spanning the gap. CDR3 length: 17 amino acids. In germline, CDR1 is KGHSH, CDR2 LQKENI. This CDR3 is CASSPGGPHRLNQPQHF. The CDR3 DNA reads as TGTGCCAGCTCACCAGGGGGCCCCCACCGCCTGAATCAGCCCCAGCATTTT.

Details on this clone: One end of the junction fails to match germline, which may point to a read error. The CDR3 nucleotides read TGTGCCAGCAGCGCCCTACTAGCGGGGGGGCAAAACTTC. The encoded protein is CASSALLAGGQNF. J is TRBJ2-5 and V is TRBV7-2; 13 bases are shared with TRBD2. The CDR3 loop spans 13 amino acids. The germline V gene has CDR1 SGHTA and CDR2 FQGNSA. The complete variable domain, with remaining parts taken from reference TRBV7-2 and TRBJ2-5, reads GAGVSQSPSNKVTEKGKDVELRCDPISGHTALYWYRQSLGQGLEFLIYFQGNSAPDKSGLPSDRFSAERTGGSVSTLTIQRTQQEDSAVYLCASSALLAGGQNFGPGTRLLVL.

The V and J genes are TRBV6-5 and TRBJ2-1; 10 nucleotides agree with TRBD2. J was trimmed by 8 bases and V by 3 bases; bases with no gene match: 7. The CDR3 has 15 amino acids. The germline V gene encodes CDR1 MNHEY and CDR2 SVGAGI. CDR3 sequence reads: CASSYRASGSYEQFF. The CDR3 region has the DNA TGTGCCAGCAGTTATAGGGCTAGCGGGAGCTATGAGCAGTTCTTC.

This clone was recorded once. The CDR3 here is CASSQEGGMGKNIQYF. The CDR3 DNA reads as TGCGCCAGCAGCCAAGAAGGAGGGATGGGCAAAAACATTCAGTACTTC. The chain recombines TRBV4-1 with TRBJ2-4; the D gene is possibly TRBD2 (6 bases). Per germline, CDR1 MGHRA and CDR2 YSYEKL. The V end lost 0 bases, the J end lost 3 bases, and 12 bases lay between the germline ends. This CDR3 spans 16 amino acids.

The chain joins TRBV5-4 to TRBJ2-1, with 9 bases fitting TRBD2. This CDR3 spans 15 amino acids. The germline V gene encodes CDR1 SGHNT and CDR2 YYREEE (reference sequence). V was clipped by 2 bases and J by 10 bases; unmatched bases: 10. CDR3 protein: CASSLGGRALGEQFF. The DNA of the CDR3 is TGTGCCAGCAGCTTAGGCGGGAGGGCCTTAGGCGAGCAGTTCTTC.

The CDR3 is CASVTDMSTSEQFF. The CDR3 bases are TGTGCCAGTGTAACAGATATGTCCACAAGTGAGCAGTTCTTC. The chain employs TRBV7-2 and TRBJ2-1; D is unclear. Between the trimmed V and J ends, which lost 9 bases and 9 bases, there was a span of 21 bases. Germline-derived CDR1 and CDR2 are SGHTA and FQGNSA. The length of the CDR3 is 14 residues.

This clone was observed a few times. The rearrangement joins TRBV10-1 to TRBJ1-1; no clear D gene. The CDR3 is made up of 13 amino acids. Trimming left V 7 bases short and J 3 bases short, with 12 bases between. Germline V gene data show CDR1 as WNHNN and CDR2 as SYGVQD (reference sequence). This CDR3 reads CASKRAEDTEAFF. The CDR3 bases are TGCGCCAGCAAAAGGGCGGAGGACACTGAAGCTTTCTTT.

This clone turned up a few times. The V gene is TRBV5-1, the J gene TRBJ1-6; tentatively, D is TRBD1 (5 bases). CDR3 length: 16 residues. V was cut by 0 bases and J by 8 bases, with 15 bases left in between. CDR1 and CDR2 (germline): SGHRS, YFSETQ. The CDR3 coding sequence is TGCGCCAGCAGCTTGGGAGCTGGGGGGTCTGATTCACCCCTCCACTTT. Translation gives CASSLGAGGSDSPLHF.

V usage is TRBV2 and J usage is TRBJ1-6; D is possibly TRBD1 (6 bases). The V gene's germline CDR1 is SNHLY and CDR2 FYNNEI. The V end lost 5 bases, the J end lost 5 bases, and 13 bases lay between the germline ends. The CDR3 length is 15 residues. This CDR3 reads CASSKQGGDNSPLHF. The DNA of the CDR3 is TGTGCCAGCAGTAAACAGGGTGGTGATAATTCACCCCTCCACTTT.

The rearrangement links TRBV11-2 to TRBJ2-3; D possibly corresponds to TRBD2 (6 bases). The V gene's germline CDR1 is SGHAT and CDR2 FQNNGV. Trimming removed 3 bases from V and 1 base from J, with 11 bases in between. There are 15 residues in the CDR3. CDR3 in DNA: TGTGCCAGCAGCTTTCTAGCGACTGGCACAGATACGCAGTATTTT. It is translated as CASSFLATGTDTQYF.

The chain joins TRBV29-1 to TRBJ1-1; 8 bases agree with TRBD1. J gave up 2 bases and V 6 bases, and 8 bases lay outside the gene matches. This CDR3 has 14 amino acids. The V gene's germline CDR1 is SQVTM and CDR2 ANQGSEA. This CDR3 reads CSVDRTGLNTEAFF. The DNA for the CDR3 is TGCAGCGTCGATCGGACAGGGTTAAACACTGAAGCTTTCTTT.

This clone has a handful of counts. This rearrangement joins TRBV5-5 to TRBJ1-2; D is undetermined. V was cut by 1 base and J by 4 bases, with 5 bases left in between. The CDR3 is made up of 12 amino acids. CDR1 is SGHKS, CDR2 YYEKEE, per germline (reference sequence). The CDR3 bases are TGTGCCAGCAGCTTGTCAGGCTATGGCTACACCTTC. It specifies CASSLSGYGYTF.

This sequence joins TRBV28 and TRBJ2-5; 8 positions match TRBD1. The J call is doubtful: the DNA matches TRBJ2-7 better. This CDR3 has 15 residues. The V gene's germline CDR1 is MDHEN and CDR2 SYDVKM. The CDR3 DNA is TGTGCCAGCAGCCCCGGACAGGGCCCCTCCTACGAGCAGTACTTC. Protein: CASSPGQGPSYEQYF.

This clone was seen more than once but under ten times. This sequence joins TRBV6-5 and TRBJ1-2; D possibly corresponds to TRBD1 (5 bases). Germline assignment: CDR1 MNHEY and CDR2 SVGAGI. With 2 bases removed from V and 6 bases from J, the gap between germline ends came to 16 bases. The CDR3 sequence is 15 residues long. In DNA form, the CDR3 reads TGTGCCAGCAGTTACGCGACGGGGGAAGTCGATGGCTACACCTTC. Encoded protein: CASSYATGEVDGYTF.

This clone turned up a few times. This chain uses TRBV7-9 with TRBJ2-3; D is ambiguous. The CDR3 is 17 residues long. Per germline, CDR1 SEHNR and CDR2 FQNEAQ (reference sequence). V lost 8 bases and J 0 bases, leaving 21 bases between the germline ends. CDR3 nucleotide sequence: TGTGCCAGCTCTTCCCGAGTGAGCGCCTCTAGCACAGATACGCAGTATTTT. Protein product: CASSSRVSASSTDTQYF.

Comment on this clone: The germline gene is not matched at one end of the junction; a read error may be the cause. V and J are TRBV7-9 and TRBJ1-1, with 7 nucleotides matching TRBD1. The CDR3 loop spans 15 amino acids. CDR1 SEHNR and CDR2 FQNEAQ come from the germline V gene (reference sequence). In nucleotides, the CDR3 is TGTTCCAGCAGCCTACAGGGGATCATGAACACTGAAGCTTTCTTT. Residues: CSSSLQGIMNTEAFF.

The gene calls are TRBV4-3 and TRBJ2-3; D is perhaps TRBD2 (6 bases). The germline CDR1 and CDR2 sequences are LGHNA and YSLEER. Trimming took 4 bases from V and 0 from J, leaving 14 bases between them. This CDR3 contains 16 residues. CDR3 in DNA: TGCGCCAGCAGCCGAGGGACTGCTAGTAGCACAGATACGCAGTATTTT. The encoded protein is CASSRGTASSTDTQYF.

This clone has a handful of counts. The rearrangement uses TRBV5-1 and TRBJ1-4; D not resolved. The CDR3 has 14 amino acids. Trimming pared 5 bases from V and 5 bases from J, leaving 13 bases between. Germline V lookup: CDR1 SGHRS, CDR2 YFSETQ. CDR3 in amino acids: CASSRRTGNEKLFF. CDR3 nucleotides: TGCGCCAGCAGTAGACGGACGGGAAATGAAAAACTGTTTTTT.

This sequence joins TRBV11-3 and TRBJ2-2, with D possibly TRBD1 on 7 matching bases. The CDR3 extends over 17 amino acids. Germline assignment: CDR1 SGHNT and CDR2 YENEEA. V shed 2 bases and J shed 5 bases, with 18 bases lying between them. CDR3 sequence (DNA): TGTGCCAGCAGCTTAAATAGTTGGCCAGGGGGGACCGGGGAGCTGTTTTTT. Protein product: CASSLNSWPGGTGELFF.

This clone turned up a few times. The chain uses TRBV7-9 and TRBJ1-2; D might be TRBD1 (5 bases). CDR1 and CDR2 from the germline V gene are SEHNR and FQNEAQ (reference sequence). The CDR3 runs to 14 residues. Trimming stripped 0 bases from V and 2 bases from J, with 7 bases between. The CDR3, as DNA: TGTGCCAGCAGCTTAGCTCAGGGAAACTATGGCTACACCTTC. It encodes CASSLAQGNYGYTF.

This clone was observed a handful of times. J is TRBJ1-5 and V is TRBV4-1, with a weak D call TRBD1 (6 bases). Germline-derived CDR1 and CDR2 are MGHRA and YSYEKL. The ends were cut back, 4 bases at V and 0 bases at J, with 16 bases in the middle. CDR3 length equals 17 residues. CDR3 amino acids: CASSPGGAVVSNQPQHF. The CDR3 DNA is TGCGCCAGCAGCCCCGGGGGGGCGGTTGTTAGCAATCAGCCCCAGCATTTT.

The V call is TRBV7-2, the J call TRBJ2-2, with TRBD1 matching 10 bases. Trimming took 6 bases from V and 4 from J; bases not matched to a gene: 5. Germline CDR1 SGHTA, CDR2 FQGNSA. This CDR3 is 15 amino acids long. The CDR3 is CASSLRQGATGELFF. The CDR3 DNA follows: TGTGCCAGCAGTCTCCGACAGGGGGCCACCGGGGAGCTGTTTTTT.

The chain uses TRBV6-5 and TRBJ2-2; D call uncertain. CDR3 size: 12 residues. Germline CDR1 and CDR2: MNHEY and SVGAGI. V gave up 5 bases and J gave up 3 bases, with 4 bases separating them. The CDR3 region is CASSPDTGELFF. CDR3 bases: TGTGCCAGCAGTCCGGACACCGGGGAGCTGTTTTTT.

The CDR3 protein is CASSHTISNTGELFF. CDR3 nucleotide sequence: TGTGCCAGCAGCCACACAATATCGAACACCGGGGAGCTGTTTTTT. The rearrangement uses TRBV7-2 and TRBJ2-2; no reliable D call. Germline values: CDR1 SGHTA, CDR2 FQGNSA. This CDR3 is built from 15 residues. V lost 5 bases to trimming and J lost 0 bases, with 10 bases between them.